Listed here are 24 T cell receptor beta chains from one sample, sequenced in a study of blood T cell repertoires in COVID-19. TCRdb keeps only in-frame clones here, not all; method: immunoSEQ multiplex PCR. Among under 70,000 clones listed, about four fifths were seen once. The sample was peripheral blood. These receptors came from a human donor in a cohort sampled during active COVID-19.

The genes are TRBV28 and TRBJ1-5; 8 nucleotides align to TRBD1. CDR1 is MDHEN and CDR2 is SYDVKM in the germline V gene. The CDR3 extends over 15 amino acids. V lost 6 bases to trimming and J lost 2 bases; unmatched junction nucleotides: 6. CDR3: CASRRTGNGNQPQHF. The CDR3 nucleotides read TGTGCCAGCAGGCGGACAGGGAACGGCAATCAGCCCCAGCATTTT.

In this sample, this clone turned up many times. The J gene is TRBJ2-5, the V gene TRBV15; 7 bases align to TRBD1. The CDR3 length is 14 residues. V was pared by 4 bases and J by 1 base, with 3 bases of the junction left unmatched. Per the germline V gene, CDR1 is LNHNV and CDR2 is YYDKDF (reference sequence). The CDR3 DNA follows: TGTGCCACCAGCAAAGGGACAGCCCAAGAGACCCAGTACTTC. Its protein is CATSKGTAQETQYF.

This clone was seen a handful of times. The CDR3 region has the DNA TGTGCCACCAGTGATCCAAGGGGTGGTAATCAGCCCCAGCATTTT. Translating gives CATSDPRGGNQPQHF. The chain recombines TRBV24-1 with TRBJ1-5, with D tentatively TRBD1 (5 bases). Germline CDR1 reads KGHDR; CDR2 reads SFDVKD. V was cut by 3 bases and J by 4 bases, with 12 bases left in between. The CDR3 loop spans 15 amino acids.

This clone was observed a single time. This chain's CDR3 is CASSPSRGRGYEQYF. The DNA for the CDR3 is TGTGCCAGCAGCCCCAGCCGCGGGAGGGGTTATGAGCAGTACTTC. The chain employs TRBV7-2 and TRBJ2-7; TRBD2 matches 9 bases. CDR3 length equals 15 residues. Germline lookup yields CDR1 SGHTA and CDR2 FQGNSA. The V and J ends lost 5 bases and 7 bases, in that order; junction bases with no gene match: 12.

The chain has TRBV4-3 and TRBJ1-4; D uncertain. The CDR3 is 14 amino acids. With 1 base removed from V and 1 base from J, the gap between germline ends came to 4 bases. CDR1 and CDR2 (germline): LGHNA, YSLEER. This CDR3 is CASSQARTNEKLFF. CDR3 nucleotide sequence: TGCGCCAGCAGCCAAGCTAGAACTAATGAAAAACTGTTTTTT.

V is TRBV6-2 or TRBV6-3 and J is TRBJ1-4; 9 bases map to TRBD1. V was clipped by 5 bases and J by 15 bases; unmatched bases: 7. Germline CDR1 MNHEY, CDR2 SVGEGT. This CDR3 has 12 amino acids. In DNA, the CDR3 is TGTGCCAGCAGTCGGACAGGGGATGCGGTGTTTTTT. Protein sequence: CASSRTGDAVFF.

The V call is TRBV4-3, the J call TRBJ1-2, with 7 positions matching TRBD1. Germline trimming cut 0 bases from V and 6 bases from J; bases unmatched to any gene: 10. This CDR3 spans 16 amino acids. Per germline, CDR1 LGHNA and CDR2 YSLEER. The CDR3 sequence is CASSQDRRQGGNGYTF. The CDR3 nucleotides read TGCGCCAGCAGCCAAGATAGGAGACAGGGTGGAAATGGCTACACCTTC.

Comment on this clone: An end of the junction does not agree with germline; a read error may underlie this. The chain has TRBV7-7 and TRBJ2-1; TRBD2 agrees at 7 bases. The germline gives CDR1 SSHAT, CDR2 FNYEAQ (reference sequence). This CDR3 region has 15 residues. This CDR3 reads CASSATLAAGEEQFF. CDR3 DNA: TGTGCTAGCAGCGCTACTCTAGCGGCGGGAGAAGAGCAGTTCTTC.

This chain joins TRBV29-1 and TRBJ1-1; D not resolved. V was cut by 4 bases and J by 8 bases, with 14 bases left in between. From germline, CDR1 is SQVTM and CDR2 ANQGSEA. The CDR3 covers 12 residues. CDR3 sequence reads: CSVGGQQMEAFF. The CDR3 region has the DNA TGCAGCGTTGGAGGGCAACAGATGGAAGCTTTCTTT.

The J gene is TRBJ1-5, the V gene TRBV21-1; the DNA was not compared with TRBD1, the D call given in the table. TRBV21-1 counts as a pseudogene. This CDR3 region has 16 residues. CDR3 sequence: CASSKALGTGSQPQHF. The CDR3 region has the DNA TGTGCCAGCAGCAAAGCGCTAGGGACAGGGTCCCAGCCCCAGCATTTT.

This chain uses TRBV28 with TRBJ1-5; TRBD1 is a possible D gene (6 bases). The germline V gene encodes CDR1 MDHEN and CDR2 SYDVKM. This CDR3 comprises 17 residues. V was clipped by 5 bases and J by 0 bases, with 17 bases between them. The CDR3 is CASSPPTGGLSNQPQHF. The CDR3 nucleotides are TGTGCCAGCAGTCCCCCGACAGGTGGGCTTAGCAATCAGCCCCAGCATTTT.

The chain couples TRBV28 to TRBJ2-3, with D possibly TRBD1 on 7 matching bases. CDR1 is MDHEN and CDR2 is SYDVKM in the germline V gene. Trimming stripped 10 bases from V and 7 bases from J, with 24 bases between. The CDR3 totals 15 residues. This CDR3 is CAILPAGQKSYTQYF. The CDR3 coding sequence is TGTGCCATCTTGCCGGCGGGACAGAAATCATATACGCAGTATTTT.

The V and J genes are TRBV3-1 (or the pseudogene TRBV3-2) and TRBJ1-4, with 9 positions matching TRBD1. CDR1 LGHDT and CDR2 YNNKEL come from the germline V gene (reference sequence). Trimming at V came to 3 bases and at J to 8 bases, leaving 13 bases not matched to a gene. The CDR3 has 17 amino acids. CDR3 residues: CASSHHGQGKRKEKLFF. CDR3 DNA: TGTGCCAGCAGCCACCACGGACAGGGGAAAAGGAAGGAAAAACTGTTTTTT.

The gene calls are TRBV24-1 and TRBJ2-3, with TRBD1 identical over 10 bases. The CDR3 length is 17 residues. Per germline, CDR1 KGHDR and CDR2 SFDVKD. V lost 3 bases and J lost 2; bases outside the gene matches: 7. CDR3 loop: CATSDPGQGGNTDTQYF. The CDR3 nucleotides are TGTGCCACCAGTGATCCCGGACAGGGGGGAAACACAGATACGCAGTATTTT.

V usage is TRBV19 and J usage is TRBJ2-5, with unresolved D. Germline CDR1 LNHDA, CDR2 SQIVND (reference sequence). The CDR3 extends over 13 amino acids. The ends were cut back, 0 bases at V and 0 bases at J, with 2 bases in the middle. In DNA form, the CDR3 reads TGTGCCAGTAGTATAGACAACCAAGAGACCCAGTACTTC. Translation gives CASSIDNQETQYF.

This clone occurred once. J is TRBJ2-7 and V is TRBV7-2; TRBD1 matches at 10 bases. J gave up 7 bases and V 5 bases, and 11 bases lay outside the gene matches. The length of the CDR3 is 15 residues. CDR1 and CDR2 from the germline V gene are SGHTA and FQGNSA. CDR3 DNA: TGTGCCAGCAGCGGTGACCGGGACAGGGGTAGGGAGCAGTACTTC. As protein: CASSGDRDRGREQYF.

The V and J genes are TRBV6-2 or TRBV6-3 and TRBJ1-2; 10 nucleotides match TRBD1. CDR1 is MNHEY and CDR2 is SVGEGT in the germline V gene. With V trimmed by 6 bases and J by 10 bases, 8 bases remained unmatched. The CDR3 spans 13 residues. The CDR3 reads CASSARTGGNYTF. CDR3 coding DNA: TGTGCCAGCAGCGCCCGGACAGGGGGAAACTACACCTTC.

This chain joins TRBV28 and TRBJ1-2; 7 bases align to TRBD1. J gave up 2 bases and V 3 bases, and 3 bases lay outside the gene matches. The germline V gene has CDR1 MDHEN and CDR2 SYDVKM. CDR3 length: 14 residues. CDR3 region: CASSLGRGNYGYTF. CDR3 DNA sequence: TGTGCCAGCAGTTTGGGCAGGGGGAACTATGGCTACACCTTC.

J is TRBJ2-7 and V is TRBV6-2 or TRBV6-3, with TRBD2 identical over 13 bases. The CDR3 has 14 amino acids. The germline V gene encodes CDR1 MNHEY and CDR2 SVGEGT. Trimming cost V 6 bases and J 4 bases; bases outside gene matches: 3. The CDR3 coding sequence is TGTGCCAGCAGCAGACTAGCGGGAGGATACGAGCAGTACTTC. It translates to CASSRLAGGYEQYF.

The chain is built from TRBV29-1 and TRBJ2-4, with 9 positions matching TRBD2. CDR3 length: 16 amino acids. V gave up 4 bases and J gave up 0 bases; unmatched junction bases: 7. CDR1 is SQVTM and CDR2 is ANQGSEA in the germline V gene. As DNA, the CDR3 is TGCAGCGTTGCAGCTAGCGGGATCCTAGCCAAAAACATTCAGTACTTC. Residues: CSVAASGILAKNIQYF.

The V gene is TRBV11-2, the J gene TRBJ2-7; 10 bases align to TRBD1. Germline V gives CDR1 SGHAT, CDR2 FQNNGV. This CDR3 is 13 amino acids long. The J segment lost 6 bases and the V segment lost 6 bases, leaving 5 bases of the junction unmatched. CDR3 nucleotide sequence: TGTGCCAGCAGACCGGGACAGGGGTCCGAGCAGTACTTC. This translates into CASRPGQGSEQYF.

This chain's CDR3 is CASRDDGANVLTF. Written as DNA, the CDR3 is TGTGCCAGTCGGGATGACGGGGCCAACGTCCTGACTTTC. The chain couples TRBV28 to TRBJ2-6, with D possibly matching TRBD2 (5 bases). Trimming removed 9 bases at V and 4 bases at J, with 10 bases between. CDR3 size: 13 residues. CDR1 and CDR2 (germline): MDHEN, SYDVKM.

This chain links TRBV28 with TRBJ2-7; TRBD1 agrees at 9 bases. This CDR3 comprises 15 residues. Germline lookup yields CDR1 MDHEN and CDR2 SYDVKM. After removal of 5 bases from V and 3 bases from J, the junction contained 8 bases not matched to a gene. The CDR3 reads CASSPSGQGSYEQYF. CDR3 in DNA: TGTGCCAGCAGTCCCTCGGGACAGGGAAGCTACGAGCAGTACTTC.

The chain couples TRBV6-2 or TRBV6-3 to TRBJ1-5; no clear D. CDR1 MNHEY and CDR2 SVGEGT come from the germline V gene. The CDR3 is 14 amino acids. Trimming shortened V by 0 bases and J by 6 bases, and 9 bases separated the two germline ends. CDR3 bases: TGTGCCAGCAGTTACTCAGCAGGATTTCAGCCCCAGCATTTT. Its translation: CASSYSAGFQPQHF.